Described below is a single T cell receptor (beta chain) sequence and its context. Its antigen is not identified. The sample is drawn from a study of PD-L1 blockade in urothelial cancer. For the study at large: When patients started atezolizumab in about 2014, it was given at 1,200 mg intravenously every 3 weeks. Timepoints chosen for blood analysis were 3 weeks (second dose) and 6 weeks after treatment start.

Whole-study results and caveats: Better survival was forecast by a pretreatment blood TCR clonality below the median.

Germline values: CDR1 LGHNA, CDR2 YNFKEQ. V gave up 3 bases and J gave up 2 bases; unmatched junction bases: 7. The CDR3 is 16 residues long. Into every PCR, synthetic TCR analog templates were spiked. Sequenced by immunoSEQ multiplex PCR; TCRdb stores in-frame clones only, minus some. The top ten clones hold 2.5% to 3% of a sample with 35,000 to 50,000 clones, 81% of them seen once. This specimen consisted of PBMCs, obtained around atezolizumab (anti-PD-L1) treatment. The chain is built from TRBV4-2 and TRBJ2-3; 8 bases are a match to TRBD1. The sequence was collected from a man between 70 and 80 years old with urothelial cancer. This CDR3 reads CASSQEQGVVTDTQYF. CDR3 bases: TGTGCCAGCAGCCAGGAACAGGGGGTAGTCACAGATACGCAGTATTTT.